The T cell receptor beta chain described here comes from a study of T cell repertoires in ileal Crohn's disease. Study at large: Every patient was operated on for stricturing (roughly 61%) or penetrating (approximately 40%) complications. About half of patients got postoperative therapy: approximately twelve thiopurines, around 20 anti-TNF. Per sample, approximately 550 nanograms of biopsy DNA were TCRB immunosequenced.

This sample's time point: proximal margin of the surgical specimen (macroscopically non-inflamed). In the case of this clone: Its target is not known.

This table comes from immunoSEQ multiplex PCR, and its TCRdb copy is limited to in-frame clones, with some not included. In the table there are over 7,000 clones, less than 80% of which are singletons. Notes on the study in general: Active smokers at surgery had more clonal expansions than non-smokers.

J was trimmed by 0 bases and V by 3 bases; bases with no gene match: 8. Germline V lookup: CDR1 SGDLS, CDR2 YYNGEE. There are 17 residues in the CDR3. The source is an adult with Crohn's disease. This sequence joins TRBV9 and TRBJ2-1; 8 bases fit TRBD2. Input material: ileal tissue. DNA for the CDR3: TGTGCCAGCAGCGCAAGACTAGCGTACAGCTCCTACAATGAGCAGTTCTTC. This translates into CASSARLAYSSYNEQFF.